The clone carrying this T cell receptor (beta chain) was counted at least ten times. The target antigen is unknown. Universal primer sites and UMIs were introduced during 5'RACE template-switching synthesis of TCR cDNA. TCRdb itself ran the 5' RACE reads through MiXCR, one entry per CDR3 protein. This table has under 80,000 distinct CDR3 sequences, roughly 7.4% appearing once. This specimen belongs to a study of T cells after yellow fever vaccination. CDR1 is MNHEY, CDR2 SVGEGT, per germline. CDR3 size: 14 residues. Trimming stripped 5 bases from V and 7 bases from J, with 15 bases between. Notes on the study in general: Re-detected after boosting: most primary clones, 96% of CD4 and 80% to 90% of CD8.

The gene calls are TRBV6-2 or TRBV6-3 and TRBJ2-4; D might be TRBD1 (6 bases). This clonotype originated in a man younger than 45 who received the YFV17D yellow fever vaccine. The specimen was CD8+ T cells sorted from PBMCs, collected 15 days after the yellow fever booster vaccination. CDR3 protein: CASSLLGGANIQYF. CDR3 sequence (DNA): TGTGCCAGCAGTCTTCTTGGGGGCGCGAACATTCAGTACTTC.